This T cell receptor (beta chain) was obtained from a study of response to subunit inactivated influenza vaccine. Study-level findings and limits: The authors suggested that few new T cells are recruited per seasonal influenza vaccination.

As regards this clonotype: The antigen is not known.

MiXCR, applied by TCRdb to the RT-PCR reads, yields one record per CDR3 protein. The table shows some 520,000 distinct CDR3 sequences, with about 17% occurring only once. V shed 4 bases and J shed 4 bases, with 14 bases lying between them. The germline V gene has CDR1 SGHDT and CDR2 YYEEEE. The CDR3 spans 14 residues. This chain uses TRBV5-6 with TRBJ1-2; D is ambiguous. This clonotype was sampled from a man aged 50 to 75 who received an inactivated influenza vaccine. This specimen consisted of CD4+ T cells sorted from PBMCs, obtained less than 30 months after vaccination. The CDR3 region is CASSQTLRPYGYTF. The CDR3 DNA reads TGTGCCAGCAGCCAAACACTCAGGCCCTATGGCTACACCTTC. Full variable domain (outside the CDR3, taken from reference TRBV5-6 and TRBJ1-2): DAGVTQSPTHLIKTRGQQVTLRCSPKSGHDTVSWYQQALGQGPQFIFQYYEEEERQRGNFPDRFSGHQFPNYSSELNVNALLLGDSALYLCASSQTLRPYGYTFGSGTRLTVV.